A selection of T cell receptor beta chains follows, all from one sample in a study of blood T cells in healthy people across ages. One entry per CDR3 protein results from TCRdb running MiXCR on the 5' RACE reads. Found here are approximately 1,700,000 distinct CDR3 sequences, more than 35% of them singletons; the top ten hold more than 20%. The specimen was blood. These receptors were collected from a human donor in good health. The conserved cysteine and the conserved F or W are not part of the CDR3 here.

V	J	length	CDR3
TRBV29-1	TRBJ2-3	11	SVGAGGLDTQY
TRBV6-1	TRBJ1-5	15	ASSEEVYQERHQPQH
TRBV7-9	TRBJ1-1	13	ASSHPVGGNTEAF
TRBV12-3/TRBV12-4	TRBJ2-5	11	ASSFERGETQY
TRBV12-3/TRBV12-4	TRBJ2-1	14	ASSVPTGWSDNEQF
TRBV7-2	TRBJ2-1	14	ASSLVVGHSYNEQF
TRBV20-1	TRBJ2-3	13	SARPWGVGTDTQY
TRBV11-3	TRBJ2-5	11	ASSLGQGKTQY
TRBV6-6	TRBJ1-1	15	ASSYSRGGERNTEAF
TRBV27	TRBJ2-7	13	ASSPEVSSSYEQY
TRBV7-2	TRBJ2-1	11	ASSPTGGYEQF
TRBV9	TRBJ1-2	13	ASSEGVGARSGYT
TRBV24-1	TRBJ2-7	9	ATSDTYEQY
TRBV7-3	TRBJ2-5	14	ASSVTGGLVSETQY
TRBV2	TRBJ2-2	13	ASSLTGGRPGELF
TRBV12-3/TRBV12-4	.	11	ATGRGSQETQY
TRBV20-1	TRBJ1-2	13	SALRAQQVNYGYT
TRBV7-9	TRBJ1-4	15	ASGTHRGRRFGEKLF
TRBV5-1	TRBJ2-7	12	ASSLRTTGGEQY
TRBV4-1	TRBJ1-4	11	ASSRMAREKLF
TRBV7-6	TRBJ2-7	12	ASSATQGAYEQY
TRBV2	TRBJ2-6	12	ASTTAPGANVLT
TRBV18	TRBJ1-2	13	ASSPPDGVFYGYT
TRBV7-2	TRBJ2-7	14	ASSEGQGVGLVKQY
TRBV11-2	TRBJ2-2	13	ASQRTGGNTGELF
TRBV5-1	TRBJ2-2	12	ASRVDPWTGELF
TRBV28	.	12	ASSHRGNRFEQY
TRBV10-3	TRBJ1-5	16	AISDPGTSYGSNQPQH
TRBV7-2	TRBJ2-3	13	ASTFGGTLTDTQY
TRBV12-3/TRBV12-4	TRBJ2-7	12	ASCPRDISYEQY
TRBV20-1	TRBJ1-1	13	SAKWDLQLNTEAF
TRBV29-1	TRBJ1-1	12	SVEGADANTEAF
TRBV28	TRBJ2-5	12	ASTDRGPQETQY
TRBV5-1	TRBJ1-2	12	ASSPTGDTYGYT
TRBV18	TRBJ2-2	13	ASSPGRVNTGELF
TRBV18	TRBJ1-2	15	ASSPSQIGQGLGGYT
TRBV5-6	TRBJ1-1	15	ASSRGGTGASSGKTF
TRBV7-9	TRBJ1-2	11	ASSPTGFHGYT
TRBV11-2	TRBJ1-1	11	ASSLIVGTEAF
TRBV29-1	TRBJ1-2	8	SSSSYGYT
TRBV7-9	TRBJ2-1	12	ASSFAGGSNEQF
TRBV7-2	TRBJ1-2	13	ASSIHCGQGYGYT
TRBV29-1	TRBJ2-3	12	SGKRDINTDTQY
TRBV5-1	TRBJ2-2	14	ASSPMDRVNTGELF
TRBV6-5	TRBJ1-1	12	ASSYLTANTEAF
TRBV7-2	TRBJ1-1	12	ASSLQLRGTEAF
TRBV28	TRBJ1-1	14	ASSFTTASPSTEAF